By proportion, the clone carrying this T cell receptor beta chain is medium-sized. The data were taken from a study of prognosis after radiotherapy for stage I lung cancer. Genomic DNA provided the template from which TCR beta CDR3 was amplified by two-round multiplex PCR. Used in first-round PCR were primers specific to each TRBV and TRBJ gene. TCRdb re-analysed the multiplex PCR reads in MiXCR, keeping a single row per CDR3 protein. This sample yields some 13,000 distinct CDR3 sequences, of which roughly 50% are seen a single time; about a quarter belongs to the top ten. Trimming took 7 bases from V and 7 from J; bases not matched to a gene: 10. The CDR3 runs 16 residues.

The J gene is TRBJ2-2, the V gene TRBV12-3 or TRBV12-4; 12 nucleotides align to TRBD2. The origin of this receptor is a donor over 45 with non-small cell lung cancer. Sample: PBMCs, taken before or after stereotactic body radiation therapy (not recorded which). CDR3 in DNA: TGTGCCAGCACTTACCTAGCGGGAGGGCATGTCGGGGAGCTGTTTTTT. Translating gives CASTYLAGGHVGELFF.